Shown below are 10 T cell receptor beta chains from a single sample sequenced in a study of cytomegalovirus exposure and HLA in healthy donors. PCR used 60 Vbeta primers and 13 Jbeta primers. Repertoires were generated with immunoSEQ multiplex PCR, while TCRdb's copy carries only in-frame clones and drops some. Of about 190,000 clones listed, around 79% are singletons. The sample was PBMCs. Receptor source: a woman aged 45-65 years in good health and CMV-seronegative.

The rearrangement joins TRBV5-4 to TRBJ2-3; 12 nucleotides line up with TRBD2. V lost 4 bases to trimming and J lost 3 bases; unmatched junction nucleotides: 12. CDR3 length: 18 residues. CDR1 is SGHNT, CDR2 YYREEE, per germline (reference sequence). CDR3 sequence reads: CASSPEGLAGGETDTQYF. In nucleotides, the CDR3 is TGTGCCAGCAGCCCGGAGGGACTAGCGGGTGGGGAGACAGATACGCAGTATTTT.

J is TRBJ2-3 and V is TRBV28, with D perhaps matching TRBD1 (6 bases). Germline values: CDR1 MDHEN, CDR2 SYDVKM. CDR3 length: 14 residues. V was trimmed by 4 bases and J by 4 bases, leaving 12 bases between them. CDR3 sequence: CASSSSGAADTQYF. The CDR3 DNA follows: TGTGCCAGCAGTTCTTCAGGGGCGGCAGATACGCAGTATTTT.

This chain links TRBV9 with TRBJ2-4; 10 bases align to TRBD1. CDR1 and CDR2 from the germline V gene are SGDLS and YYNGEE. V lost 0 bases and J lost 2; bases outside the gene matches: 11. CDR3 length equals 19 residues. CDR3 in DNA: TGTGCCAGCAGCGTAGGAATGGCCGGGACAGGGGTAACCAAAAACATTCAGTACTTC. Amino acids: CASSVGMAGTGVTKNIQYF.

This sequence joins TRBV6-1 and TRBJ1-5; 7 bases agree with TRBD1. Germline-derived CDR1 and CDR2 are MNHNS and SASEGT. CDR3 length: 17 amino acids. The V and J ends lost 4 bases and 2 bases, in that order; junction bases with no gene match: 11. CDR3 residues: CASSGGQRGRGNQPQHF. The DNA for the CDR3 is TGTGCCAGCAGTGGGGGACAGCGCGGACGCGGCAATCAGCCCCAGCATTTT.

This chain connects TRBV29-1 to TRBJ1-4; 7 bases fit TRBD1. Germline V CDR1 and CDR2: SQVTM, ANQGSEA. V shed 4 bases and J 3 bases; nucleotides not matched to a gene: 2. The CDR3 spans 13 residues. CDR3 amino acids: CSVGDRANEKLFF. CDR3 DNA sequence: TGCAGCGTTGGGGACAGAGCTAATGAAAAACTGTTTTTT.

The genes are TRBV6-5 and TRBJ2-5, with 11 bases that match TRBD2. V lost 11 bases, J lost 9 bases, and 17 bases stayed unmatched. The length of the CDR3 is 15 residues. Germline lookup yields CDR1 MNHEY and CDR2 SVGAGI. CDR3 amino acids: CACRRGLAVEWAQYF. The CDR3 DNA follows: TGTGCCTGTCGGCGGGGACTAGCGGTAGAATGGGCCCAGTACTTC.

The gene calls are TRBV9 and TRBJ1-1; no definite D call. Trimming pared 8 bases from V and 3 bases from J, leaving 14 bases between. Per the germline V gene, CDR1 is SGDLS and CDR2 is YYNGEE. The CDR3 sequence is 13 residues long. The CDR3 loop reads CASSRQSDTEAFF. The CDR3 DNA follows: TGTGCCAGTTCGCGGCAGTCCGACACTGAAGCTTTCTTT.

As regards this clone: The sample has other DNA sequences that encode this CDR3 too. The V call is TRBV28, the J call TRBJ2-7; D is perhaps TRBD1 (6 bases). Germline-derived CDR1 and CDR2 are MDHEN and SYDVKM. The CDR3 loop spans 13 amino acids. V was pared by 8 bases and J by 0 bases, with 11 bases between. The CDR3 loop is CASGWTVSYEQYF. CDR3 coding DNA: TGTGCCAGCGGTTGGACAGTCTCCTACGAGCAGTACTTC.

This clone has more than one count but fewer than ten. The chain carries TRBV27 and TRBJ1-2, with TRBD1 identical over 9 bases. Germline V gene lookup returns CDR1 MNHEY and CDR2 SMNVEV (reference sequence). J lost 8 bases, V lost 0 bases, and 4 bases had no gene match. This CDR3 has 14 amino acids. CDR3 nucleotide sequence: TGTGCCAGCAGTTTATCCAACAGGGGGCTGGGCTACACCTTC. As protein: CASSLSNRGLGYTF.

The chain links TRBV29-1 to TRBJ2-2; 9 bases line up with TRBD1. With 7 bases clipped from V and 6 bases from J, the junction kept 6 bases outside the gene matches. Per the germline V gene, CDR1 is SQVTM and CDR2 is ANQGSEA. This CDR3 region has 13 residues. Here the CDR3 DNA reads TGCAGCGCCATGACAGGGGGGTCCGGGGAGCTGTTTTTT. It codes for CSAMTGGSGELFF.